A selection of T cell receptor beta chains follows, all from one sample in a study of blood T cell repertoires in COVID-19. Sequenced by immunoSEQ multiplex PCR; TCRdb stores in-frame clones only, minus some. The sample has over 80,000 clones; approximately 89% are singletons. Material: peripheral blood. The receptors come from a man aged 45-60 years with acute or convalescent COVID-19. Each CDR3 is given with its conserved first and last residue. The D gene is left open where the match is weak. A row's size may be missing; if present it is once, few, many or a size class.

d_call j_call clone_size cdr3_length v_call cdr3_aa cdr3_nt
. TRBJ1-5 . 16 TRBV2 CASGNGVRGLYQPQHF TGTGCCAGCGGCAACGGGGTGCGAGGGCTCTATCAGCCCCAGCATTTT
. TRBJ1-5 . 15 TRBV12-5 CASGLPGKSNQPQHF TGTGCTAGTGGTTTGCCAGGGAAGTCCAATCAGCCCCAGCATTTT
TRBD1 TRBJ1-5 . 13 TRBV5-4 CASSLGQDQPQHF TGTGCCAGCAGCTTAGGACAGGATCAGCCCCAGCATTTT
. TRBJ2-1 . 15 TRBV5-1 CASSSTKARGNEQFF TGCGCCAGCAGCTCGACTAAGGCAAGAGGCAATGAGCAGTTCTTC
. TRBJ1-1 . 15 TRBV7-2 CASSLLPGGGSEAFF TGTGCCAGCAGCTTACTCCCGGGAGGAGGGTCTGAAGCTTTCTTT
TRBD1 TRBJ1-1 . 15 TRBV6-5 CASSNRQGGLTEAFF TGTGCCAGCAGTAACCGACAGGGAGGCCTCACTGAAGCTTTCTTT
. TRBJ2-7 . 12 TRBV3-1/TRBV3-2 CASSLYSYEQYF TGTGCCAGCAGCCTCTACTCCTACGAGCAGTACTTC
TRBD1 TRBJ2-1 . 14 TRBV3-1/TRBV3-2 CASSPGTEVNEQFF TGTGCCAGCAGCCCCGGGACAGAGGTCAATGAGCAGTTCTTC
. TRBJ1-2 . 15 TRBV7-9 CASSPRGPLGYGYTF TGTGCCAGCAGCCCCCGAGGGCCGCTCGGGTATGGCTACACCTTC
TRBD2 TRBJ2-1 . 15 TRBV7-2 CASSFTREGHNEQFF TGTGCCAGCAGCTTTACGAGGGAGGGCCACAATGAGCAGTTCTTC
TRBD1 TRBJ2-1 few 16 TRBV14 CASSQPGQGVWNEQFF TGTGCCAGCAGCCAGCCGGGGCAGGGGGTATGGAATGAGCAGTTCTTC
TRBD2 TRBJ2-3 . 16 TRBV5-1 CASSLDPAGPTDTQYF TGCGCCAGCAGCTTGGATCCAGCGGGGCCCACAGATACGCAGTATTTT
. TRBJ1-2 . 14 TRBV10-1 CASSESGRETGYTF TGCGCCAGCAGTGAATCCGGCAGGGAAACTGGCTACACCTTC
TRBD1 TRBJ1-1 . 15 TRBV10-1 CASNQDRGPNTEAFF TGCGCCAGCAACCAGGACAGGGGGCCGAACACTGAAGCTTTCTTT
TRBD2 TRBJ2-3 . 17 TRBV13 CASSLGLAGGVTDTQYF TGTGCCAGCAGCCTCGGACTAGCGGGAGGGGTCACAGATACGCAGTATTTT
TRBD1 TRBJ1-2 . 15 TRBV5-1 CASSLVPRTGVSYTF TGCGCCAGCAGCTTGGTCCCCCGGACAGGGGTAAGCTACACCTTC
. TRBJ1-2 . 16 TRBV11-3 CASSLDREELRYGYTF TGTGCCAGCAGCTTAGACAGGGAGGAATTGAGGTATGGCTACACCTTC
TRBD1 TRBJ1-2 . 15 TRBV5-4 CASSPSGGTGGGYTF TGTGCCAGCAGTCCCAGCGGTGGGACAGGGGGGGGCTACACCTTC
TRBD2 TRBJ2-1 . 15 TRBV5-1 CASSGGAGGDNEQFF TGCGCCAGCAGCGGAGGAGCGGGAGGGGACAATGAGCAGTTCTTC
TRBD1 TRBJ2-2 once 16 TRBV19 CASSTQGASGTGELFF TGTGCCAGTAGTACCCAGGGGGCTTCGGGCACCGGGGAGCTGTTTTTT
TRBD1 TRBJ1-2 . 12 TRBV5-1 CASSLNGQDHTF TGCGCCAGCAGCTTGAATGGACAGGACCACACCTTC
. TRBJ1-1 . 14 TRBV5-1 CASSLTGLNTEAFF TGCGCCAGCAGCTTGACAGGGCTGAACACTGAAGCTTTCTTT
. TRBJ2-7 . 14 TRBV6-5 CASSLARFSDEQYF TGTGCCAGCAGTTTGGCCAGGTTTTCGGACGAGCAGTACTTC
TRBD2 TRBJ2-1 . 16 TRBV19 CASSRTSGPNYNEQFF TGTGCCAGCTCTCGGACTAGCGGGCCTAACTACAATGAGCAGTTCTTC
. TRBJ1-2 . 15 TRBV7-9 CASSLGILLAGGYTF TGTGCCAGCAGCTTAGGCATTCTTTTGGCGGGCGGCTACACCTTC
. TRBJ1-4 . 15 TRBV6-5 CASSRDGAPNEKLFF TGTGCCAGCAGCCGCGACGGAGCCCCGAATGAAAAACTGTTTTTT
TRBD2 TRBJ2-3 . 16 TRBV18 CASSPRTSVGTDTQYF TGTGCCAGCTCACCCAGGACTAGCGTAGGCACAGATACGCAGTATTTT
TRBD1 TRBJ2-3 . 14 TRBV5-4 CASRLDRRPDTQYF TGTGCCAGCAGACTGGACAGGAGGCCAGATACGCAGTATTTT
. TRBJ1-5 . 14 TRBV9 CASSVGQQNQPQHF TGTGCCAGCAGCGTAGGACAACAAAATCAGCCCCAGCATTTT
TRBD2 TRBJ2-1 . 15 TRBV6-5 CASRSSGSSYNEQFF TGTGCCAGCAGATCTAGCGGCTCTTCCTACAATGAGCAGTTCTTC
. TRBJ2-3 . 15 TRBV11-3 CASSWVGAITDTQYF TGTGCCAGCAGCTGGGTTGGGGCAATCACAGATACGCAGTATTTT
TRBD2 TRBJ2-1 . 19 TRBV3-1/TRBV3-2 CASSQPYGTSGRAGDEQFF TGTGCCAGCAGCCAACCATACGGGACTAGCGGGAGGGCCGGGGATGAGCAGTTCTTC
. TRBJ2-1 . 14 TRBV19 CASKGPPQGNEQFF TGTGCCAGTAAGGGCCCCCCTCAGGGAAATGAGCAGTTCTTC
TRBD2 TRBJ2-1 . 16 TRBV9 CASSVGLAFFNNEQFF TGTGCCAGCAGCGTAGGACTAGCGTTCTTTAACAATGAGCAGTTCTTC
TRBD1 TRBJ2-6 once 18 TRBV5-1 CASSPRGQGSSGANVLTF TGCGCCAGCAGCCCACGGGGACAGGGGAGCTCTGGGGCCAACGTCCTGACTTTC
. TRBJ1-3 . 15 TRBV5-8 CASSSAAFSGNTIYF TGTGCCAGCAGCTCTGCGGCCTTCTCTGGAAACACCATATATTTT
. TRBJ2-7 . 16 TRBV11-3 CASSQGSLGVPNEQYF TGTGCCAGCAGCCAGGGTTCGTTAGGGGTTCCCAACGAGCAGTACTTC
TRBD2 TRBJ2-7 . 15 TRBV10-3 CAISVSSGSFYEQYF TGTGCCATCAGTGTATCTAGCGGGAGTTTCTACGAGCAGTACTTC
TRBD1 TRBJ1-2 . 15 TRBV7-9 CASSIRQGTNYGYTF TGTGCCAGCAGCATTCGACAGGGGACTAACTATGGCTACACCTTC
. TRBJ2-7 . 14 TRBV9 CASSAGIGTYEQYF TGTGCCAGCAGCGCCGGGATAGGGACCTACGAGCAGTACTTC
TRBD2 TRBJ2-1 . 16 TRBV7-7 CASSSRLAGGSDEQFF TGTGCCAGCAGCTCCAGACTAGCGGGAGGGTCCGATGAGCAGTTCTTC
TRBD2 TRBJ2-2 . 14 TRBV30 CASQREGRTGELFF TGTGCCTCACAGCGGGAGGGGAGAACCGGGGAGCTGTTTTTT
TRBD1 TRBJ2-7 . 14 TRBV29-1 CSVEEGTGGYEQYF TGCAGCGTTGAAGAAGGGACAGGGGGGTACGAGCAGTACTTC
. TRBJ1-1 once 14 TRBV5-1 CASSLWGRDTEAFF TGCGCCAGCAGCTTGTGGGGGAGGGACACTGAAGCTTTCTTT
TRBD1 TRBJ2-3 . 18 TRBV11-2 CASSFIGTGTGATDTQYF TGTGCCAGCAGCTTCATAGGAACCGGGACAGGGGCAACAGATACGCAGTATTTT
. TRBJ1-3 . 16 TRBV2 CASSFREGLSGNTIYF TGTGCCAGCAGCTTCCGGGAGGGTCTATCTGGAAACACCATATATTTT
. TRBJ2-7 . 16 TRBV5-4 CASSLAQGGETYEQYF TGTGCCAGCAGCTTGGCTCAAGGCGGGGAGACCTACGAGCAGTACTTC
. TRBJ1-5 . 16 TRBV6-2/TRBV6-3 CASSIGEGYSNQPQHF TGTGCCAGCAGCATCGGGGAGGGGTATAGCAATCAGCCCCAGCATTTT
TRBD2 TRBJ2-1 once 13 TRBV5-1 CATTSGGEDEQFF TGCGCCACAACTAGCGGGGGAGAGGATGAGCAGTTCTTC
TRBD2 TRBJ2-5 . 15 TRBV4-1 CASSQLAAHRETQYF TGCGCCAGCAGCCAGCTAGCGGCGCATCGAGAGACCCAGTACTTC
. TRBJ2-1 . 12 TRBV9 CASSVGRHEQFF TGTGCCAGCAGCGTAGGGAGGCATGAGCAGTTCTTC
. TRBJ2-2 . 16 TRBV4-1 CASSQGLGWNTGELFF TGCGCCAGCAGCCAAGGACTCGGGTGGAACACCGGGGAGCTGTTTTTT
TRBD2 TRBJ2-3 . 16 TRBV2 CASMRTSGSVTDTQYF TGTGCCAGCATGAGGACTAGCGGGTCGGTCACAGATACGCAGTATTTT